This T cell receptor (beta chain) is drawn from a study of PD-1 blockade in classical Hodgkin lymphoma. Findings and caveats of the study: Whereas CD4+ TCR diversity had risen significantly by C4D1, CD8+ TCR diversity had not.

The CDR3 has 13 amino acids. V was clipped by 1 base and J by 8 bases, with 12 bases between them. CDR1 MNHNY and CDR2 SVGAGI come from the germline V gene (reference sequence). The table came from immunoSEQ multiplex PCR; TCRdb's copy has only in-frame clones and leaves some out. The sample lists tens of thousands of clones; 68% were seen once. A word on this clone: Antigen specificity is unknown.

After autologous stem cell transplantation all patients relapsed, and prior brentuximab vedotin exposure differed between cohorts. Patients had relapsed/refractory classical Hodgkin lymphoma with complete response, partial response or progressive disease as best response. This specimen was peripheral blood mononuclear cells (PBMCs), taken at baseline. The receptor was isolated from a human donor with classical Hodgkin lymphoma. V usage is TRBV6-6 and J usage is TRBJ2-7; TRBD2 might be the D (5 bases). CDR3 in DNA: TGTGCCAGCAGTTACTATACCGGGGAGAAGCAGTACTTC. Translating gives CASSYYTGEKQYF.